The 20 T cell receptor beta chains reported below all come from one sample, sequenced in a study of blood T cell repertoires in COVID-19. Generated by immunoSEQ multiplex PCR, the TCRdb table keeps only in-frame clones and is missing some. The sample holds tens of thousands of clones; 87% are singletons and the top ten take 4.5% to 5%. Sequenced sample: peripheral blood. These receptors originate from a human donor in a cohort sampled during active COVID-19.

The genes are TRBV7-8 and TRBJ1-4, with D hard to call. CDR3 length: 17 residues. CDR1 is SGHVS, CDR2 FQNEAQ, per germline. Trimming pared 1 base from V and 5 bases from J, leaving 17 bases between. The CDR3 DNA reads TGTGCCAGCAGCTTAGAGGGTCACGGGAGATACAATGAAAAACTGTTTTTT. Its translation is CASSLEGHGRYNEKLFF.

This clone has only a few counts. This CDR3 is CASSPGVGSGGYQPQHF. The DNA for the CDR3 is TGCGCCAGCAGCCCTGGGGTAGGTTCAGGGGGGTATCAGCCCCAGCATTTT. The chain employs TRBV5-1 and TRBJ1-5; the match to TRBD1 covers 7 bases. Per the germline V gene, CDR1 is SGHRS and CDR2 is YFSETQ. CDR3 length equals 17 residues. The J segment lost 5 bases and the V segment lost 4 bases, leaving 15 bases of the junction unmatched.

The chain links TRBV6-6 to TRBJ2-5, with 9 bases lining up with TRBD1. Germline V CDR1 and CDR2: MNHNY, SVGAGI (reference sequence). This CDR3 contains 16 residues. Unmatched junction bases numbered 10, after V lost 6 bases and J lost 2 bases. CDR3 sequence reads: CASSRGRDRVQETQYF. DNA of the CDR3: TGTGCCAGCAGCCGCGGCCGGGACAGGGTACAAGAGACCCAGTACTTC.

The DNA of the CDR3 is TGTGCCAGCAGCCCTAGGGCGGGGGGCGGCTACGAGCAGTACTTC. It is translated as CASSPRAGGGYEQYF. The chain uses TRBV7-2 and TRBJ2-7, with TRBD2 matching 8 bases. CDR3 length: 15 amino acids. With V trimmed by 5 bases and J by 3 bases, 9 bases remained unmatched. Germline values: CDR1 SGHTA, CDR2 FQGNSA.

The chain employs TRBV28 and TRBJ2-6; perhaps TRBD1 as D (5 bases). The germline V gene has CDR1 MDHEN and CDR2 SYDVKM. The CDR3 length is 15 residues. Trimming left V 2 bases short and J 4 bases short, with 9 bases between. The CDR3 region has the DNA TGTGCCAGCAGTTTAATAGGGGTCGGGGCCAACGTCCTGACTTTC. Amino acid sequence: CASSLIGVGANVLTF.

V is TRBV5-8 and J is TRBJ1-5, with D possibly matching TRBD1 (6 bases). Trimming shortened V by 4 bases and J by 9 bases, and 14 bases separated the two germline ends. The CDR3 runs to 13 residues. CDR1 SGHTS and CDR2 YDEGEE come from the germline V gene. CDR3 nucleotide sequence: TGTGCCAGCAGCCCACAGGGCCTCCGGCCCCAGCATTTT. Amino acids: CASSPQGLRPQHF.

This chain uses TRBV6-1 with TRBJ1-5; tentatively, D is TRBD1 (6 bases). Germline CDR1 and CDR2: MNHNS and SASEGT. The CDR3 has 14 residues. Trimming took 3 bases from V and 7 from J, leaving 13 bases between them. The CDR3 is CASSERGARQPQHF. CDR3 in DNA: TGTGCCAGCAGTGAGCGGGGGGCCCGACAGCCCCAGCATTTT.

The rearrangement links TRBV13 to TRBJ2-1, with 8 bases matching TRBD2. This CDR3 is built from 15 residues. Germline V CDR1 and CDR2: PRHDT, FYEKMQ (reference sequence). J was trimmed by 6 bases and V by 3 bases; bases with no gene match: 7. The chain's CDR3 is CASSFYGRVGNEQFF. DNA for the CDR3: TGTGCCAGCAGCTTTTACGGGAGGGTAGGCAATGAGCAGTTCTTC.

The chain carries TRBV2 and TRBJ2-7; D gene ambiguous. CDR1 SNHLY and CDR2 FYNNEI come from the germline V gene. CDR3 length: 12 amino acids. Trimming removed 8 bases from V and 0 bases from J, with 8 bases in between. The DNA of the CDR3 is TGTGCCAGCTTGTATGTCTCCTACGAGCAGTACTTC. It codes for CASLYVSYEQYF.

V is TRBV6-5 and J is TRBJ1-4; D uncertain. The V and J ends lost 1 base and 4 bases respectively, with 4 bases between them. CDR3 length: 13 residues. Germline V gene lookup returns CDR1 MNHEY and CDR2 SVGAGI. CDR3 residues: CASSYYHNEKLFF. DNA of the CDR3: TGTGCCAGCAGTTACTATCATAATGAAAAACTGTTTTTT.

This clone was seen only once. The genes are TRBV2 and TRBJ2-5; 7 nucleotides align to TRBD1. The CDR3 totals 16 residues. Unmatched junction bases numbered 10, after V lost 4 bases and J lost 2 bases. Germline CDR1 SNHLY, CDR2 FYNNEI. DNA for the CDR3: TGTGCCAGCAGTGTCCGACGACAGGGATATCAAGAGACCCAGTACTTC. It encodes CASSVRRQGYQETQYF.

V gene TRBV11-2 combines with J gene TRBJ2-1, with D unresolved. Trimming left V 1 base short and J 0 bases short, with 10 bases between. There are 16 residues in the CDR3. In germline, CDR1 is SGHAT, CDR2 FQNNGV. This CDR3 reads CASSLAIGLSYNEQFF. For the CDR3, the DNA is TGTGCCAGCAGCTTAGCTATCGGTCTCTCCTACAATGAGCAGTTCTTC.

The chain uses TRBV29-1 and TRBJ2-7, with 8 bases matching TRBD1. The ends lost 1 base at V and 4 bases at J; junction bases unmatched: 9. From germline, CDR1 is SQVTM and CDR2 ANQGSEA. The CDR3 is 15 residues long. CDR3 amino acids: CSVEGEDRAGYEQYF. CDR3 DNA sequence: TGCAGCGTTGAAGGCGAGGACAGGGCTGGGTACGAGCAGTACTTC.

The chain recombines TRBV10-1 with TRBJ2-7; tentative D call: TRBD2 (6 bases). CDR3 size: 17 residues. V gave up 2 bases and J gave up 4 bases, with 21 bases separating them. Per germline, CDR1 WNHNN and CDR2 SYGVQD (reference sequence). The CDR3 DNA sequence: TGCGCCAGCAGTGAGCATTTTCCGTGGGAGGAAGAGTACGAGCAGTACTTC. It yields the protein CASSEHFPWEEEYEQYF.

This clone occurred a few times. V usage is TRBV6-5 and J usage is TRBJ1-3; D is possibly TRBD1 (5 bases). The germline CDR1 and CDR2 sequences are MNHEY and SVGAGI. The V gene lost 8 bases and the J gene lost 3 bases, with 8 bases spanning the gap. The CDR3 runs 12 residues. CDR3 nucleotide sequence: TGTGCCAGCGGAGGGGTTGGAAACACCATATATTTT. It is translated as CASGGVGNTIYF.

This chain uses TRBV5-6 with TRBJ1-2, with 7 bases aligning to TRBD1. J gave up 7 bases and V 6 bases, and 9 bases lay outside the gene matches. The CDR3 contains 13 residues. CDR1 is SGHDT and CDR2 is YYEEEE in the germline V gene. The CDR3 loop reads CASNIQGRRGYTF. CDR3 DNA: TGTGCCAGCAATATACAGGGGCGCCGTGGCTACACCTTC. The whole variable domain, remainder taken from reference TRBV5-6 and TRBJ1-2, is DAGVTQSPTHLIKTRGQQVTLRCSPKSGHDTVSWYQQALGQGPQFIFQYYEEEERQRGNFPDRFSGHQFPNYSSELNVNALLLGDSALYLCASNIQGRRGYTFGSGTRLTVV.

This clone has a handful of counts. The V call is TRBV28, the J call TRBJ2-1; D is ambiguous. The CDR3 spans 12 residues. Germline V lookup: CDR1 MDHEN, CDR2 SYDVKM. V lost 5 bases, J lost 6 bases, and 8 bases lay in between. The DNA for the CDR3 is TGTGCCAGCAGTCCTATAGCCAATGAGCAGTTCTTC. Its protein is CASSPIANEQFF.

The V call is TRBV10-1, the J call TRBJ1-2, with D possibly being TRBD1 (5 bases). The germline CDR1 and CDR2 sequences are WNHNN and SYGVQD (reference sequence). V was clipped by 4 bases and J by 3 bases, with 21 bases between them. The CDR3 totals 17 residues. Here the CDR3 reads CASSVIVRACGHYGYTF. In DNA, the CDR3 is TGCGCCAGCAGTGTGATAGTCAGGGCGTGTGGCCACTATGGCTACACCTTC.

The chain uses TRBV5-3 and TRBJ2-3; TRBD2 agrees at 8 bases. TRBV5-3 is designated an ORF whose function remains uncertain. After removal of 10 bases from V and 5 bases from J, the junction contained 12 bases not matched to a gene. The CDR3 extends over 14 amino acids. The CDR3 DNA follows: TGTGCCGTTCCGACTAGCGATGCGGTAGATACGCAGTATTTT. Residues: CAVPTSDAVDTQYF.

The chain carries TRBV2 and TRBJ2-7; unclear D gene. This CDR3 is built from 14 residues. V lost 0 bases and J lost 7, with 13 bases in between. CDR1 and CDR2 (germline): SNHLY, FYNNEI. The CDR3 here is CASSEARRSGEQYF. Here the CDR3 DNA reads TGTGCCAGCAGTGAAGCCCGTAGGTCCGGGGAGCAGTACTTC.